This entry concerns a single TCR beta chain. This clonotype has only a few counts. The antigen this receptor binds is unknown. No base quality information exists; no much larger clone differs at one position. CDR3 length: 13 amino acids, cysteine to phenylalanine. The kept DNA is CDR3 alone, 39 bases in frame from the first base. Based on the germline V gene, the CDR1 and CDR2 sequences are SGHTA and FQGNSA. V gives up 4 bases and J gives up 8 bases, and the segment between their germline ends measures 12 bases. This sample was included in a study of T cells of healthy individuals (dated by TCRdb to 2016 to 2019). The library was prepared using 5' RACE. The sequencing machine was an Illumina MiSeq. TCRdb itself trimmed the public reads at Q25 with fastp, ran MiXCR and retained productive beta chains. Each CDR3 protein appears once, grouped with its most common genes and DNA. The sample table holds around 63,000 distinct CDR3 sequences, of which roughly 17% were seen once. Jointly, the top ten make up around 4.5% of the sample.

Recombination joined TRBV7-2 with TRBJ2-1; too little of a D gene remains to name it. This receptor was taken from a human donor in good health. The DNA is as follows: TGTGCCAGCAGCTCCCTCAGTAACCATGAGCAGTTCTTC. Translated, it gives CASSSLSNHEQFF.